This TCR beta chain was found in a study of T cell repertoires in aging, cancer and after chemotherapy. Study overall: About 9 million TCR reads made up the full dataset. General study findings and limits: Compared with age-matched healthy donors, untreated hematological or solid cancer patients showed higher blood TCR clonality.

In this sample, this clonotype turned up once. Its antigen is not known. The CDR3 is made up of 17 amino acids. V shed 0 bases and J shed 4 bases, with 16 bases lying between them. CDR1 is LGHNA and CDR2 is YSLEER in the germline V gene. TRB rearrangements spanning V, D and J were amplified using mixed TRB-A/B primers. From the multiplex PCR reads, TCRdb called clonotypes with MiXCR, one entry per CDR3 protein. Of thousands of distinct CDR3 sequences in the sample, about 20% are singletons; the top ten hold roughly 42%. The template was genomic DNA from peripheral blood, not RNA. The chain is built from TRBV4-3 and TRBJ1-5; D perhaps matches TRBD1 (6 bases). The sequencing input was blood. The sequence derives from a human donor with a solid tumor. This chain's CDR3 is CASSQEIRTALNQPQHF. CDR3 DNA: TGCGCCAGCAGCCAAGAAATCAGGACAGCCCTAAATCAGCCCCAGCATTTT.